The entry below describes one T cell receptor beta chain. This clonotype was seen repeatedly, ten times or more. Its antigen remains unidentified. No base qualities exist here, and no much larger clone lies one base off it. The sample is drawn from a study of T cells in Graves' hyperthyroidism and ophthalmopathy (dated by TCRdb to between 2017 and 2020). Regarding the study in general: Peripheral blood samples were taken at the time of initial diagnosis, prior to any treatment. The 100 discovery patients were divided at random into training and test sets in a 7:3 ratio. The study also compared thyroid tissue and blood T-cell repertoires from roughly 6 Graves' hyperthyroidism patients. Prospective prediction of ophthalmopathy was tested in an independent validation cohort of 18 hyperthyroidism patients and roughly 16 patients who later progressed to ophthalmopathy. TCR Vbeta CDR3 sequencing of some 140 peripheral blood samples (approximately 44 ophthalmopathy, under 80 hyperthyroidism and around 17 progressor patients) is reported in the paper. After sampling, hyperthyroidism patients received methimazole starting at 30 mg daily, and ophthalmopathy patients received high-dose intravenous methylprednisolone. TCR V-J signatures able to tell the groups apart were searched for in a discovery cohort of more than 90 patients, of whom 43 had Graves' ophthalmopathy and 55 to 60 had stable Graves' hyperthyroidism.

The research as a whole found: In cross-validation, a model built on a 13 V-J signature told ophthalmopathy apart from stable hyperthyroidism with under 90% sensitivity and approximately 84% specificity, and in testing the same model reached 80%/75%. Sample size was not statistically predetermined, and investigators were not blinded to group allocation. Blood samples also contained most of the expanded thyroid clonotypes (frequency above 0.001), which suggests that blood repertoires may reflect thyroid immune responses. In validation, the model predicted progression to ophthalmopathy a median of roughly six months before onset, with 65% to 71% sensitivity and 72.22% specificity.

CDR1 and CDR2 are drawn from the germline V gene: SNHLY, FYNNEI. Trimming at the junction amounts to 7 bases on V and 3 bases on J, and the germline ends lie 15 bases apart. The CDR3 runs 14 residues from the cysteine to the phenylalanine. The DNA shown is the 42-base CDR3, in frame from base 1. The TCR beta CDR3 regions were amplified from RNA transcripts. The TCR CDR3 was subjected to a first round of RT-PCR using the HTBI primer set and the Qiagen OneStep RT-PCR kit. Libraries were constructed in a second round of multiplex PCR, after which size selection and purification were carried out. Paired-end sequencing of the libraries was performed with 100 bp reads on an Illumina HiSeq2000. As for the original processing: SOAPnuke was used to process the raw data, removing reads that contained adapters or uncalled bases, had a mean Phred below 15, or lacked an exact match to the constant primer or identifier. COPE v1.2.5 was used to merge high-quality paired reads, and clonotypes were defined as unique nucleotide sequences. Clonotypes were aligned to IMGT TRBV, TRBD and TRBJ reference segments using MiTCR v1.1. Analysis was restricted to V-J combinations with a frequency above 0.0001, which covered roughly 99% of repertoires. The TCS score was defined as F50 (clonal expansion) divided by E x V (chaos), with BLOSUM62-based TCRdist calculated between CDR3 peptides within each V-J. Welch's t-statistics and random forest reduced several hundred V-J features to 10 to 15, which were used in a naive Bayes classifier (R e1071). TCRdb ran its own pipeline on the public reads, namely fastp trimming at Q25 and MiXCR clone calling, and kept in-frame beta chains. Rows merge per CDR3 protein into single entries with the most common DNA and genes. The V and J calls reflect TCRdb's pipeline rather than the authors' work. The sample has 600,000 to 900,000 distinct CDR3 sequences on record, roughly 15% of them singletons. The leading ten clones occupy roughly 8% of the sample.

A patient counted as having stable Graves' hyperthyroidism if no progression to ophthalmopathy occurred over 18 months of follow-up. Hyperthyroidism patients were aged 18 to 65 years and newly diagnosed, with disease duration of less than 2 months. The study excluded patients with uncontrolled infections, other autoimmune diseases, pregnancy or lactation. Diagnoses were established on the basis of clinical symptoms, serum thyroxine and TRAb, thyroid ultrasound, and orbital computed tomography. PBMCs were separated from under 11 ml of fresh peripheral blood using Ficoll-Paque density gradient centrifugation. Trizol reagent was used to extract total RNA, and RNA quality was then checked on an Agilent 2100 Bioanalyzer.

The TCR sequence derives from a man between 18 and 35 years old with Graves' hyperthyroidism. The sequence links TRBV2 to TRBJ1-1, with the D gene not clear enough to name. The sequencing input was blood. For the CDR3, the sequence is CASIGFGEDTEAFF. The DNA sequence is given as TGTGCCAGCATTGGGTTTGGGGAGGACACTGAAGCTTTCTTT.